These 14 T cell receptor beta chains were sequenced from one sample in a study of long-term antiretroviral therapy in people with HIV. The libraries were made with immunoSEQ v3.0 at survey level. Method: immunoSEQ multiplex PCR; TCRdb's copy keeps in-frame clones and lacks some. Of tens of thousands of clones in the sample, approximately 80% are singletons; the top ten hold under 20%. The input for sequencing was unsorted PBMCs, taken 0.1 years before starting antiretroviral therapy. The source of these receptors is a young man with HIV.

The chain links TRBV5-1 to TRBJ2-7; 10 bases fit TRBD1. Per the germline V gene, CDR1 is SGHRS and CDR2 is YFSETQ. CDR3 length: 13 residues. V dropped 0 bases and J dropped 11; count of bases not matched to a gene: 5. For the CDR3, the DNA is TGCGCCAGCAGCTTGGGGGGACAGGGGATGAAGTACTTC. This translates into CASSLGGQGMKYF.

The chain uses TRBV15 and TRBJ1-1; D perhaps matches TRBD1 (5 bases). The CDR3 sequence is 15 residues long. Trimming took off 6 bases at V and 4 bases at J, with 18 bases between the two ends. Germline V gene sequence: CDR1 LNHNV, CDR2 YYDKDF (reference sequence). DNA of the CDR3: TGTGCCACCAGTCTGCCAGGGCAGCTACCCACTGAAGCTTTCTTT. This gives the protein CATSLPGQLPTEAFF.

The rearrangement links TRBV7-9 to TRBJ2-1; a possible D gene is TRBD1 (5 bases). The CDR3 sequence is 13 residues long. Between the trimmed V and J ends, which lost 5 bases and 4 bases, there was a span of 9 bases. From germline, CDR1 is SEHNR and CDR2 FQNEAQ (reference sequence). CDR3 bases: TGTGCCAGCAGCCCTAGGGGTTACAATGAGCAGTTCTTC. Residues: CASSPRGYNEQFF.

This chain joins TRBV9 and TRBJ2-3, with 9 bases lining up with TRBD2. With 4 bases clipped from V and 2 bases from J, the junction kept 14 bases outside the gene matches. This CDR3 is 18 amino acids long. Germline-derived CDR1 and CDR2 are SGDLS and YYNGEE. The CDR3 loop is CASSPPHQRGDYTDTQYF. For the CDR3, the DNA is TGTGCCAGCAGCCCCCCACACCAGCGGGGGGACTACACAGATACGCAGTATTTT.

J is TRBJ1-4 and V is TRBV5-1; 8 positions agree with TRBD1. Germline CDR1 and CDR2: SGHRS and YFSETQ. The V and J ends lost 0 bases and 3 bases, in that order; junction bases with no gene match: 16. This CDR3 has 20 residues. The CDR3: CASSLDLAGGVRGSNEKLFF. CDR3 coding DNA: TGCGCCAGCAGCTTGGATCTGGCAGGGGGCGTGAGGGGCTCTAATGAAAAACTGTTTTTT.

The chain is built from TRBV4-3 and TRBJ2-6; D not certain. This CDR3 is built from 16 residues. Germline V lookup: CDR1 LGHNA, CDR2 YSLEER. Trimming left V 0 bases short and J 0 bases short, with 6 bases between. The CDR3 region is CASSQDRVSGANVLTF. CDR3 DNA sequence: TGCGCCAGCAGCCAAGATCGAGTCTCTGGGGCCAACGTCCTGACTTTC.

The chain links TRBV7-2 to TRBJ2-7; a possible D gene is TRBD1 (6 bases). V was clipped by 5 bases and J by 0 bases, with 14 bases between them. CDR1 is SGHTA and CDR2 is FQGNSA in the germline V gene. The CDR3 length is 15 residues. The CDR3 loop is CASSATGYSSYEQYF. CDR3 sequence (DNA): TGTGCCAGCAGCGCTACAGGGTATTCCTCCTACGAGCAGTACTTC.

The chain carries TRBV4-1 and TRBJ2-1, with 8 bases fitting TRBD1. The CDR3 extends over 18 amino acids. V shed 2 bases and J 2 bases; nucleotides not matched to a gene: 11. Germline CDR1 MGHRA, CDR2 YSYEKL. The CDR3 bases are TGCGCCAGCAGCCAACTCCGGACAGGGACCTTTACCTACAATGAGCAGTTCTTC. Residues: CASSQLRTGTFTYNEQFF.

This clone was picked up one time. This chain connects TRBV7-9 to TRBJ2-7, with TRBD2 matching over 12 bases. J was trimmed by 1 base and V by 5 bases; bases with no gene match: 3. The CDR3 is 15 residues long. Germline CDR1 and CDR2: SEHNR and FQNEAQ (reference sequence). The CDR3 DNA follows: TGTGCCAGCAGCCCGACTAGCGGGGGATCCTACGAGCAGTACTTC. Protein sequence: CASSPTSGGSYEQYF.

This rearrangement joins TRBV29-1 to TRBJ2-6, with TRBD2 matching over 10 bases. Germline CDR1 reads SQVTM; CDR2 reads ANQGSEA. Trimming at V came to 4 bases and at J to 3 bases, leaving 15 bases not matched to a gene. The CDR3 runs to 19 residues. CDR3 in amino acids: CSVVLVLGAGGHGANVLTF. CDR3 sequence (DNA): TGCAGCGTTGTTTTAGTACTAGGAGCGGGGGGGCATGGGGCCAACGTCCTGACTTTC.

The chain carries TRBV15 and TRBJ2-3; 10 bases fit TRBD2. The CDR3 has 17 amino acids. Germline V CDR1 and CDR2: LNHNV, YYDKDF (reference sequence). V trimming: 1 base; J trimming: 2 bases; junction bases outside the gene matches: 6. In DNA, the CDR3 is TGTGCCACCAGCAGAGGACCAGCGGGGGGGTACACAGATACGCAGTATTTT. Encoded protein: CATSRGPAGGYTDTQYF.

The rearrangement uses TRBV5-4 and TRBJ1-3; 7 nucleotides align to TRBD1. V shed 0 bases, J shed 4 bases, and the junction held 1 base outside the gene matches. Germline CDR1 and CDR2: SGHNT and YYREEE (reference sequence). The CDR3 loop spans 14 amino acids. CDR3 region: CASSLGGGGNTIYF. CDR3 in DNA: TGTGCCAGCAGCTTGGGAGGGGGCGGAAACACCATATATTTT.

This clone qualifies as medium-sized. The rearrangement uses TRBV4-1 and TRBJ2-3, with TRBD2 identical over 10 bases. From germline, CDR1 is MGHRA and CDR2 YSYEKL. J lost 8 bases, V lost 1 base, and 12 bases had no gene match. The length of the CDR3 is 17 residues. Written as DNA, the CDR3 is TGCGCCAGCAGCCAAGGCGGGACTAGCGAGACGGGAGGTACGCAGTATTTT. Translated, it gives CASSQGGTSETGGTQYF.

The rearrangement links TRBV5-1 to TRBJ1-1; 9 bases map to TRBD1. J lost 3 bases, V lost 3 bases, and 0 bases had no gene match. Germline lookup yields CDR1 SGHRS and CDR2 YFSETQ. This CDR3 is built from 13 residues. The CDR3 is CASSWTGDTEAFF. The CDR3 nucleotides are TGCGCCAGCAGCTGGACAGGGGACACTGAAGCTTTCTTT.